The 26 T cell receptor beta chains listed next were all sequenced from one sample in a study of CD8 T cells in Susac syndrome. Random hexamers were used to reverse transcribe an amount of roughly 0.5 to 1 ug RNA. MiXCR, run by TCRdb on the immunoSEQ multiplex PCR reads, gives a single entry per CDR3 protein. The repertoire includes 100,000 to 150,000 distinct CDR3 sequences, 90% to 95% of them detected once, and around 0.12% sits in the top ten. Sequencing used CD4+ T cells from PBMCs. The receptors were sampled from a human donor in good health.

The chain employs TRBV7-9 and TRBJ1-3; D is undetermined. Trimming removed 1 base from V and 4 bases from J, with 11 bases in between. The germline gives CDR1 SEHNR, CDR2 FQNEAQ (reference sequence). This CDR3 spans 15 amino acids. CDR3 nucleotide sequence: TGTGCCAGCAGCTTAGGGTCGGCGGAGGGAAACACCATATATTTT. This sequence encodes CASSLGSAEGNTIYF.

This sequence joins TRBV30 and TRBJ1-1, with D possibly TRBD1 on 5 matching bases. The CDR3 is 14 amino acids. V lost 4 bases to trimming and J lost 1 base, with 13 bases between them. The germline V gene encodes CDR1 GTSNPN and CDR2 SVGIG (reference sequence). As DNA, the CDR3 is TGTGCCTGGACGACCGGGACGGGGAACACTGAAGCTTTCTTT. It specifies CAWTTGTGNTEAFF.

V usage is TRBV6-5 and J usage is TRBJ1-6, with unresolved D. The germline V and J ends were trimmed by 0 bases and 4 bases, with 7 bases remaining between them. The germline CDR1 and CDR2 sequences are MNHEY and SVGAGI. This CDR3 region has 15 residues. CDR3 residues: CASSYSDPYNSPLHF. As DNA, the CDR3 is TGTGCCAGCAGTTACTCGGACCCTTATAATTCACCCCTCCACTTT.

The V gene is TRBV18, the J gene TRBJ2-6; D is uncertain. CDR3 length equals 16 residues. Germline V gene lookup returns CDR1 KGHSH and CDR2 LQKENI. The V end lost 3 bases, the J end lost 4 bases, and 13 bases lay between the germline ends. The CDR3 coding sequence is TGTGCCAGCTCACCGGAATCGACTCCCGGGGCCAACGTCCTGACTTTC. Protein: CASSPESTPGANVLTF.

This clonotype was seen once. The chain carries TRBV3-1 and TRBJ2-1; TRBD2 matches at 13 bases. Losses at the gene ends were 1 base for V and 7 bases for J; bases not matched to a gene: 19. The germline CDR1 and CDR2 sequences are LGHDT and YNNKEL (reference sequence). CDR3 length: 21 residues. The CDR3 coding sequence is TGTGCCAGCAGCCAAGTCCCGCCGGGACTAGCGGGAAAGGGGGTAAGGAATGAGCAGTTCTTC. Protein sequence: CASSQVPPGLAGKGVRNEQFF.

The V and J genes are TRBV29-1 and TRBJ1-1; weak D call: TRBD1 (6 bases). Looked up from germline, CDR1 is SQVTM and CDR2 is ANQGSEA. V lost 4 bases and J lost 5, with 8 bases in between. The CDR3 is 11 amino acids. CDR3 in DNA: TGCAGCGTTGGCCAGGGGACTGAAGCTTTCTTT. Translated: CSVGQGTEAFF.

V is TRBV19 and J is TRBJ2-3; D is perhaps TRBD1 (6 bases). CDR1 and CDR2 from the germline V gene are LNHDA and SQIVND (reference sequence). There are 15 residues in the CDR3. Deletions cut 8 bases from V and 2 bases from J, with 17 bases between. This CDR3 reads CASRPQQGPTDTQYF. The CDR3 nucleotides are TGTGCCAGTCGGCCCCAACAGGGCCCCACAGATACGCAGTATTTT.

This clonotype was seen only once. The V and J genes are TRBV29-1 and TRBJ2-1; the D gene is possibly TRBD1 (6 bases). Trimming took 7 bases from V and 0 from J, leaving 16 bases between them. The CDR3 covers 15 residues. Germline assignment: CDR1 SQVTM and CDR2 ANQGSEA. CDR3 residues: CSAADRPSSYNEQFF. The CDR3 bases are TGCAGCGCCGCCGACAGGCCGAGCTCCTACAATGAGCAGTTCTTC.

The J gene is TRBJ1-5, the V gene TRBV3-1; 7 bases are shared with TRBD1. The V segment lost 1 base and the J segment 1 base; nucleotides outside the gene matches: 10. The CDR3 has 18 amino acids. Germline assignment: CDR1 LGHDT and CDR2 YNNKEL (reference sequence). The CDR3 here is CASSQGWAGQKSNQPQHF. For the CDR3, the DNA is TGTGCCAGCAGCCAAGGATGGGCGGGACAGAAGAGCAATCAGCCCCAGCATTTT.

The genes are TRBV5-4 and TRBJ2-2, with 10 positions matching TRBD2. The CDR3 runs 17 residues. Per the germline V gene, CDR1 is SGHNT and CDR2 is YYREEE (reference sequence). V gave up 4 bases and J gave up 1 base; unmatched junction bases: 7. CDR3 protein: CASSPTSGPQNTGELFF. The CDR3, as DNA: TGTGCCAGCAGCCCGACTAGCGGGCCCCAGAACACCGGGGAGCTGTTTTTT.

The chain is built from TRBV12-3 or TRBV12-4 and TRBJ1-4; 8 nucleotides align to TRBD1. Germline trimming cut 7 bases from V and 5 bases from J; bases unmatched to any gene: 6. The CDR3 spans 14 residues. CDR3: CASTGTGINEKLFF. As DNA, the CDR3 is TGTGCCAGCACCGGGACAGGCATCAATGAAAAACTGTTTTTT.

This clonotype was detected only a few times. DNA for the CDR3: TGTGCCAGCAGCTTAGCGGGAGGCGCAGATACGCAGTATTTT. Its translation: CASSLAGGADTQYF. This chain joins TRBV7-2 and TRBJ2-3; the D gene is possibly TRBD2 (6 bases). CDR1 is SGHTA and CDR2 is FQGNSA in the germline V gene. Trimming took 0 bases from V and 4 from J, leaving 8 bases between them. The CDR3 is 14 amino acids.

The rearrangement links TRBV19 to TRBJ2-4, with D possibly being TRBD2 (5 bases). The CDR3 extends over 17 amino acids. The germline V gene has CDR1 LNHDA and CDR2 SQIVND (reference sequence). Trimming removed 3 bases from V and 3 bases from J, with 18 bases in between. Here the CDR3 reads CASSIEGSTIIKNIQYF. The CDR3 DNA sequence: TGTGCCAGTAGTATCGAGGGTTCGACCATCATCAAAAACATTCAGTACTTC.

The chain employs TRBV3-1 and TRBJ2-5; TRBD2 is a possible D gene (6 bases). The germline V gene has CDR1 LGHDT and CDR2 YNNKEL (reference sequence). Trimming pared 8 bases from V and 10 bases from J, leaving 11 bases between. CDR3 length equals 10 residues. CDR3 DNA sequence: TGTGCCAGCGGATTAGCGGTCCAGTACTTC. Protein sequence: CASGLAVQYF.

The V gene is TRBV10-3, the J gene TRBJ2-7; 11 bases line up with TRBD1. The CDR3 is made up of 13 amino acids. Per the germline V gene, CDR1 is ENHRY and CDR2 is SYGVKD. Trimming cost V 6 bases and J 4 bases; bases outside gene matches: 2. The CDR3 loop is CAIRGDRGYEQYF. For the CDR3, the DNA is TGTGCCATCAGGGGGGACAGGGGGTACGAGCAGTACTTC.

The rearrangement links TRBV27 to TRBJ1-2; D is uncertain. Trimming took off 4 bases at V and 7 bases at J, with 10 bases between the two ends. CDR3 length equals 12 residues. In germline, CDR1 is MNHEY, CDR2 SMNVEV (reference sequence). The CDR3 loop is CASSSQGRGYTF. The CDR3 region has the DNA TGTGCCAGCAGTTCCCAAGGGCGTGGCTACACCTTC.

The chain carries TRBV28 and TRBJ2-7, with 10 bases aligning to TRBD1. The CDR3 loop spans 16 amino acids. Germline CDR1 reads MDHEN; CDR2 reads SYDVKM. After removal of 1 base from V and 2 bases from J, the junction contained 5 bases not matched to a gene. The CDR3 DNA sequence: TGTGCCAGCAGTTTATACAGCGGGACAGGGGCCTACGAGCAGTACTTC. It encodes CASSLYSGTGAYEQYF.

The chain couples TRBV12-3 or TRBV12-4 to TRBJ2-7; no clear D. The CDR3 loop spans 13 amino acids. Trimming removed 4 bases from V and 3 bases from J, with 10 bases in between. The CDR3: CASSYGRLYEQYF. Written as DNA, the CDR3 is TGTGCCAGCAGTTACGGCCGCCTCTACGAGCAGTACTTC.

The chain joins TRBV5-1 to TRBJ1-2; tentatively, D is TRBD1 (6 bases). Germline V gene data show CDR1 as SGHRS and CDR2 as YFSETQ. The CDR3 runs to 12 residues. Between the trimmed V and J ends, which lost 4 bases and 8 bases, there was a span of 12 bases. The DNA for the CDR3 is TGCGCCAGCAGCCTGGACAGACGAGGCTACACCTTC. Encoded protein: CASSLDRRGYTF.

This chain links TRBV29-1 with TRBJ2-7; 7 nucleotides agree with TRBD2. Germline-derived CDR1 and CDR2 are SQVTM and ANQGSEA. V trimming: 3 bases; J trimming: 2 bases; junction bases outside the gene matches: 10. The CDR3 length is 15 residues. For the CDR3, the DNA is TGCAGCGTTGAGGGGGTCGGGACTATAACCTACGAGCAGTACTTC. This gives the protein CSVEGVGTITYEQYF.

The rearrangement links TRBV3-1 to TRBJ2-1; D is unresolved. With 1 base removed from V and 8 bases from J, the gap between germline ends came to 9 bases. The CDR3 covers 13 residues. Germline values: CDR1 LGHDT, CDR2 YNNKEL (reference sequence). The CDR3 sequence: CASSQGSGYEQFF. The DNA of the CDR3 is TGTGCCAGCAGCCAAGGGTCCGGGTATGAGCAGTTCTTC.

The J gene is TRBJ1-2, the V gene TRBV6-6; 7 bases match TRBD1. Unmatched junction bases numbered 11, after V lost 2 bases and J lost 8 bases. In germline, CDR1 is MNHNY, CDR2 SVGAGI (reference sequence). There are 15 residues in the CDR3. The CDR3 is CASSYGAPGGNGYTF. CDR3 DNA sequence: TGTGCCAGCAGTTACGGTGCACCAGGGGGAAACGGCTACACCTTC.

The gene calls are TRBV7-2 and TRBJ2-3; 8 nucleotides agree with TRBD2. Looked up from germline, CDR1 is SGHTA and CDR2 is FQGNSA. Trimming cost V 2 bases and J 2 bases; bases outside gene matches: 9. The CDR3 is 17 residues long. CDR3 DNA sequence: TGTGCCAGCAGCTTAAGGGCTAGCGGGCATTTCACAGATACGCAGTATTTT. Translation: CASSLRASGHFTDTQYF.

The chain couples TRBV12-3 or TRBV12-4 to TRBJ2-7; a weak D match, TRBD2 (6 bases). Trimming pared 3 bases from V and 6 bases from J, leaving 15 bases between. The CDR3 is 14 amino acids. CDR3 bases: TGTGCCAGCAGTTTCGTGGTGGGAGGATCCGAGCAGTACTTC. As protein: CASSFVVGGSEQYF.

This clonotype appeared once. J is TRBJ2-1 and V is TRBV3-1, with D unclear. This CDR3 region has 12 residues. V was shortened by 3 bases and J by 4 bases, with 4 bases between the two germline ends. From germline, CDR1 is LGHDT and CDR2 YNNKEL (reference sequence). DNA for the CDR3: TGTGCCAGCAGCCATAGGTACAATGAGCAGTTCTTC. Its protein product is CASSHRYNEQFF.

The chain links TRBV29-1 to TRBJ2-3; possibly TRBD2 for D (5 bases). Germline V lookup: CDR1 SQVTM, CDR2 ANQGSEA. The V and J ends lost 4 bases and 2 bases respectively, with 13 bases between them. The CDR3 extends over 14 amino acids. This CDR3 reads CSVGEQRTTDTQYF. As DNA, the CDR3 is TGCAGCGTTGGAGAGCAGCGGACCACAGATACGCAGTATTTT.